These 8 T cell receptor beta chains originate from one sample sequenced in a study of blood T cell repertoires in COVID-19 (dated by TCRdb to the early 2020s). The library was produced with the immunoSEQ multiplex PCR assay. Entries here come from immuneACCESS through TCRdb and include only in-frame sequences with V and J called. Some clones fail to appear in such tables; in the studies checked, an unresolved V gene covers under half of the shortfall, and the cause of the remainder is unknown. The sample has approximately 92,000 clones on record, about 86% of them singletons. The ten top clones hold around 4.4% of the sample. Sequencing was carried out using peripheral blood. The origin of the receptors is a man aged 55-75 years with acute or convalescent COVID-19.

The chain has TRBV5-4 and TRBJ2-3; 10 bases agree with TRBD2. Germline V gives CDR1 SGHNT, CDR2 YYREEE (reference sequence). The CDR3 runs 16 residues. V shed 2 bases, J shed 5 bases, and the junction held 8 bases outside the gene matches. The CDR3 reads CASSLKLAGSGDTQYF. Here the CDR3 DNA reads TGTGCCAGCAGCTTAAAACTAGCGGGATCCGGAGATACGCAGTATTTT.

This chain joins TRBV29-1 and TRBJ2-1; 10 positions agree with TRBD1. From germline, CDR1 is SQVTM and CDR2 ANQGSEA. V lost 4 bases and J lost 8; bases outside the gene matches: 5. The CDR3 is 13 amino acids. In DNA form, the CDR3 reads TGCAGCGTTGCCGGGACAGGGGTGGATGAGCAGTTCTTC. Its protein is CSVAGTGVDEQFF.

The genes are TRBV6-5 and TRBJ1-5; D unclear. Trimming left V 4 bases short and J 3 bases short, with 4 bases between. The CDR3 is 12 amino acids. Germline CDR1 MNHEY, CDR2 SVGAGI. In nucleotides, the CDR3 is TGTGCCAGCAGTTCCCACAATCAGCCCCAGCATTTT. Protein: CASSSHNQPQHF.

This sequence joins TRBV5-1 and TRBJ2-2, with 8 positions matching TRBD2. Germline CDR1 SGHRS, CDR2 YFSETQ. The ends lost 1 base at V and 3 bases at J; junction bases unmatched: 2. The CDR3 has 15 residues. The CDR3 spells CASSLPAGDTGELFF. The CDR3 DNA follows: TGCGCCAGCAGCTTGCCAGCGGGAGACACCGGGGAGCTGTTTTTT.

The rearrangement links TRBV5-1 to TRBJ1-1, with D tentatively TRBD1 (6 bases). The V end lost 6 bases, the J end lost 6 bases, and 24 bases lay between the germline ends. CDR1 is SGHRS, CDR2 YFSETQ, per germline. This CDR3 has 16 residues. This CDR3 is CASTSSARGRVSEAFF. CDR3 in DNA: TGCGCCAGCACCTCCTCGGCCAGGGGTAGGGTGTCTGAAGCTTTCTTT.

The chain couples TRBV6-2 or TRBV6-3 to TRBJ2-7, with 9 positions matching TRBD2. Germline values: CDR1 MNHEY, CDR2 SVGEGT. This CDR3 has 20 residues. V was pared by 5 bases and J by 1 base, with 21 bases of the junction left unmatched. The CDR3 DNA sequence: TGTGCCAGCAGTCCGTTAATACCGGGAATAGCGGGAGATTTGTCCTACGAGCAGTACGTC. It translates to CASSPLIPGIAGDLSYEQYV.

There are a few counts of this clone. This sequence joins TRBV24-1 and TRBJ2-1, with 8 positions matching TRBD2. The V gene's germline CDR1 is KGHDR and CDR2 SFDVKD. The trim removed 7 bases at V and 14 bases at J, leaving 15 bases unmatched. CDR3 length equals 14 residues. For the CDR3, the DNA is TGTGCCACCAGCACGGACGGACGGACTAGCCAGAAGTTCTTC. Translating it yields CATSTDGRTSQKFF.

This clone was found many times. The rearrangement uses TRBV5-1 and TRBJ1-2, with 7 positions matching TRBD1. CDR1 is SGHRS, CDR2 YFSETQ, per germline. After removal of 5 bases from V and 1 base from J, the junction contained 2 bases not matched to a gene. The CDR3 is 13 amino acids. The DNA for the CDR3 is TGCGCCAGCAGTGACAGGGTTAACTATGGCTACACCTTC. Translation: CASSDRVNYGYTF. Full variable domain (outside the CDR3, taken from reference TRBV5-1 and TRBJ1-2): KAGVTQTPRYLIKTRGQQVTLSCSPISGHRSVSWYQQTPGQGLQFLFEYFSETQRNKGNFPGRFSGRQFSNSRSEMNVSTLELGDSALYLCASSDRVNYGYTFGSGTRLTVV.